This is a list of T cell receptor beta chains from one sample in a study of beta chain features in type 1 diabetes. The data were produced by immunoSEQ multiplex PCR, yet TCRdb's version contains in-frame clones alone and is incomplete. The repertoire holds 25,000 to 30,000 clones, less than 70% seen once, with approximately 1.5% in the top ten. Sequencing was done on a sample of Tregs from blood. Every receptor here comes from a woman aged 18 to 35 with type 1 diabetes. Both conserved end residues are part of each CDR3. The D gene is left open where the match is weak. The size entry is marked missing in some rows and otherwise reads once, few, many or a size class.

TRBV7-9	14	TRBD1	few	TRBJ1-2	TGTGCCAGCAGCTTAGGACAGGGAGGCTATGGCTACACCTTC	CASSLGQGGYGYTF
TRBV18	16	TRBD2	-	TRBJ2-1	TGTGCCAGCTCACCACCAGTAGCGGGAGGTGCCGATGAGCAGTTCTTC	CASSPPVAGGADEQFF
TRBV7-2	19	TRBD2	-	TRBJ2-6	TGTGCCAGCAGGCCGACTAGCGGGAGGTCCGGCTCTGGGGCCAACGTCCTGACTTTC	CASRPTSGRSGSGANVLTF
TRBV5-1	15	-	-	TRBJ1-2	TGCGCCAGCAGCTTGTTGTCAGATTCTAACTATGGCTACACCTTC	CASSLLSDSNYGYTF
TRBV29-1	15	TRBD2	-	TRBJ2-5	TGCAGCGTGGGGGGGGGAGAACTTAGACAAGAGACCCAGTACTTC	CSVGGGELRQETQYF
TRBV14	17	-	medium-sized	TRBJ1-4	TGTGCCAGCAGCCAAGAACGCGGGGTGGCAACTAATGAAAAACTGTTTTTT	CASSQERGVATNEKLFF
TRBV10-3	14	-	-	TRBJ1-4	TGTGCCACCAACGGGGGGGAATCTAATGAAAAACTGTTTTTT	CATNGGESNEKLFF
TRBV7-2	16	TRBD1	-	TRBJ2-1	TGTGCCAGCAGCAAACGGACAGGGGGCGCGGGGAATGAGCAGTTCTTC	CASSKRTGGAGNEQFF
TRBV30	15	TRBD2	-	TRBJ2-1	TGTGCCTGGCACCCTTTGAGCGGGACTCGCAATGAGCAGTTCTTC	CAWHPLSGTRNEQFF
TRBV4-2	16	-	-	TRBJ1-5	TGTGCCAGCAGCCGGGAGGGGGGAAGAGGGAGACAGCCCCAGCATTTT	CASSREGGRGRQPQHF
TRBV7-2	12	-	-	TRBJ2-7	TGTGCCAGCAGCTTCAGCGCCTACGAGCAGTACTTC	CASSFSAYEQYF
TRBV6-6	14	TRBD1	-	TRBJ2-1	TGTGCCAGCAGTTACTCGGAGACAGGGGGTGAGCAGTTCTTC	CASSYSETGGEQFF
TRBV7-2	13	-	-	TRBJ2-5	TGTGCCAGCAGTTCGGCGAGAGGGGAGACCCAGTACTTC	CASSSARGETQYF
TRBV7-9	14	TRBD1	-	TRBJ2-7	TGTGCCAGCAGCGTCAGGGGGAGCTCCTACGAGCAGTACTTC	CASSVRGSSYEQYF
TRBV6-5	13	-	-	TRBJ2-4	TGTGCCAGCAGTTCCTATCAGGGGGGCATTCAGTACTTC	CASSSYQGGIQYF
TRBV10-3	18	TRBD2	few	TRBJ2-1	TGTGCCATCAGTGGGACTAGCGGGAGGGCCGTATCCTACAATGAGCAGTTCTTC	CAISGTSGRAVSYNEQFF
TRBV6-6	13	-	-	TRBJ1-2	TGTGCCAGCAGTTTCTCTACAGGGCGTAGGCCTTACTTC	CASSFSTGRRPYF
TRBV18	16	-	-	TRBJ1-1	TGTGCCAGCTCGCGGGATCGAACATTAATGAACACTGAAGCTTTCTTT	CASSRDRTLMNTEAFF
TRBV7-2	15	-	-	TRBJ2-6	TGTGCCAGCAGCTTACAGGGGACTGGGGCCAACGTCCTGACTTTC	CASSLQGTGANVLTF
TRBV9	15	TRBD1	-	TRBJ1-2	TGTGCCAGCAGCCAAACTCACAGGGGGCGAATGGGCTACACCTTC	CASSQTHRGRMGYTF
TRBV11-2	19	TRBD2	-	TRBJ2-1	TGTGCCAGCAGCTTAGTAGGACCCCGCGGGAGGGCCGGCAGGAATGAGCAGTTCTTC	CASSLVGPRGRAGRNEQFF
TRBV19	15	-	-	TRBJ1-1	TGTGCCAGCTATCTCAACGGACAGAGAACCACTGAAGCTTTCTTT	CASYLNGQRTTEAFF
TRBV23-1	15	TRBD1	medium-sized	TRBJ1-1	TGCGCCAGCAGTCAATCTGGGACAGCGAACACTGAAGCTTTCTTT	CASSQSGTANTEAFF
TRBV7-6	13	-	-	TRBJ1-3	TGTGCCAGCACGAGGGCCTCTGGAAACACCATATATTTT	CASTRASGNTIYF
TRBV11-2	16	TRBD1	-	TRBJ2-4	TGTGCCAGCAGCTTAGATCCCCGGGACAGGGGAAACATTCAGTACTTC	CASSLDPRDRGNIQYF
TRBV11-2	17	TRBD2	-	TRBJ2-1	TGTGCCAGCAGCTCTGGACTAGCGGGTTTCTCCTACAATGAGCAGTTCTTC	CASSSGLAGFSYNEQFF
TRBV19	12	TRBD1	few	TRBJ1-1	TGTGCCACCGACAGGGCCCACACTGAAGCTTTCTTT	CATDRAHTEAFF
TRBV14	14	-	-	TRBJ1-1	TGTGCCAGCAGCCAAGGATCAGTCAACACTGAAGCTTTCTTT	CASSQGSVNTEAFF
TRBV7-8	12	TRBD2	few	TRBJ2-3	TGTGCCAGCAGCCCTGGACTAGCAACGCAGTATTTT	CASSPGLATQYF
TRBV19	15	TRBD2	-	TRBJ2-3	TGTGCCAGTAGTACCATAGCGGGAGGGCAAGGTACGCAGTATTTT	CASSTIAGGQGTQYF
TRBV4-2	14	-	-	TRBJ2-3	TGTGCCAGCAGGGTCGAGTGGAGAACAGATACGCAGTATTTT	CASRVEWRTDTQYF